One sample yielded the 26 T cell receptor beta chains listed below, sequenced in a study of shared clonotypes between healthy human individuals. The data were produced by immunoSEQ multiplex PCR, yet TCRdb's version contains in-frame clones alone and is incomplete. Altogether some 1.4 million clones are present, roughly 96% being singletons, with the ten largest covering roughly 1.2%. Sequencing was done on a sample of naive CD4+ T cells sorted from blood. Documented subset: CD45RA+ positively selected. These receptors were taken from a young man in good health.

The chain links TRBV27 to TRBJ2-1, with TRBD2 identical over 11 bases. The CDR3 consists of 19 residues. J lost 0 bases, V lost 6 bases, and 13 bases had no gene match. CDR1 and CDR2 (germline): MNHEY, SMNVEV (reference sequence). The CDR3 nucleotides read TGTGCCAGCAGCCCCCTTCCTAGCGGGAGGCTCCGCTCCTACAATGAGCAGTTCTTC. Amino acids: CASSPLPSGRLRSYNEQFF.

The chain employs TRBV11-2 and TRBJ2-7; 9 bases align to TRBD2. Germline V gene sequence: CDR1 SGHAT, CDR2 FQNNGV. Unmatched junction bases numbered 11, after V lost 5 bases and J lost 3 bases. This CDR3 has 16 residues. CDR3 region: CASSGTLAGRFYEQYF. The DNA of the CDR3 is TGTGCCAGCAGCGGAACCCTAGCGGGAAGGTTCTACGAGCAGTACTTC.

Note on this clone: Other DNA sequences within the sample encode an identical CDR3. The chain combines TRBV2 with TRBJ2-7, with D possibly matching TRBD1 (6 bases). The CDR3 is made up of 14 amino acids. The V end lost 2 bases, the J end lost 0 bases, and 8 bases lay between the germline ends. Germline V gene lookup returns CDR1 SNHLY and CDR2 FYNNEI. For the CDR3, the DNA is TGTGCCAGCAGTGAACAGGGGAGCTCCTACGAGCAGTACTTC. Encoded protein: CASSEQGSSYEQYF.

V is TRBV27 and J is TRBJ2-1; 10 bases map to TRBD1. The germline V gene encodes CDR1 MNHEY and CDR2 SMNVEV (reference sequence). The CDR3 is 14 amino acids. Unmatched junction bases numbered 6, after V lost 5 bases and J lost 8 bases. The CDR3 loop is CASSPGTGVHEQFF. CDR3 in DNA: TGTGCCAGCAGTCCCGGGACAGGGGTCCATGAGCAGTTCTTC.

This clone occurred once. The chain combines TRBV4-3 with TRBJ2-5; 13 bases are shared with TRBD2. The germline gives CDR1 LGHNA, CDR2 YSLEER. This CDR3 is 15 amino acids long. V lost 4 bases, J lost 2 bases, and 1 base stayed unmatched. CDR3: CASSPGLAGQETQYF. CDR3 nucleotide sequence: TGCGCCAGCAGCCCGGGACTAGCGGGACAAGAGACCCAGTACTTC.

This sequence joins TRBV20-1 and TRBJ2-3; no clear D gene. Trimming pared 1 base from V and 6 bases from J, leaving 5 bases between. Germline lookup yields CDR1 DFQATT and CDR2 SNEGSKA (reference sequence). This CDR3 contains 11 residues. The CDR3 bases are TGCAGTGCTAGAGGGTTGGATACGCAGTATTTT. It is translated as CSARGLDTQYF.

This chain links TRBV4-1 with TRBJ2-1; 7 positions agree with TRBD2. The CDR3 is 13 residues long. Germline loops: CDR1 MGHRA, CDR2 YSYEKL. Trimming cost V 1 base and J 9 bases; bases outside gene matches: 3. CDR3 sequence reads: CASSQAWGGEQFF. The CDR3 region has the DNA TGCGCCAGCAGCCAAGCTTGGGGGGGTGAGCAGTTCTTC.

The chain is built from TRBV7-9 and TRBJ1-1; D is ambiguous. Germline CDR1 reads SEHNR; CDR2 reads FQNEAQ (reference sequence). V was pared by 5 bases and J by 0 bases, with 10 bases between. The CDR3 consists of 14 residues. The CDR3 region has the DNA TGTGCCAGCAGCAACAATAAAATGAACACTGAAGCTTTCTTT. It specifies CASSNNKMNTEAFF.

The CDR3 here is CASSELQRETNEQFF. Here the CDR3 DNA reads TGTGCCAGCAGTGAACTCCAGCGGGAAACCAATGAGCAGTTCTTC. V usage is TRBV2 and J usage is TRBJ2-1; 7 nucleotides align to TRBD2. Germline V gene sequence: CDR1 SNHLY, CDR2 FYNNEI. Trimming took 2 bases from V and 6 from J; bases not matched to a gene: 7. This CDR3 spans 15 amino acids.

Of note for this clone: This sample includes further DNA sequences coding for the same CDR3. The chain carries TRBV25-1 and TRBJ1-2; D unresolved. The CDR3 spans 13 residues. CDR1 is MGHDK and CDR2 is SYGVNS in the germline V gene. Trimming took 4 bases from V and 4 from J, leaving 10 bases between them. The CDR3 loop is CASSGVGGYGYTF. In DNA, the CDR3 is TGTGCCAGCAGTGGTGTAGGAGGCTATGGCTACACCTTC.

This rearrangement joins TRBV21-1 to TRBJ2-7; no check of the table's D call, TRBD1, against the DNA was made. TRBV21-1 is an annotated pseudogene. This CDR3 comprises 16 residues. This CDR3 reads CASSKGRKQTIYEQYF. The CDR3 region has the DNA TGTGCCAGCAGCAAAGGTCGCAAACAGACGATATACGAGCAGTACTTC.

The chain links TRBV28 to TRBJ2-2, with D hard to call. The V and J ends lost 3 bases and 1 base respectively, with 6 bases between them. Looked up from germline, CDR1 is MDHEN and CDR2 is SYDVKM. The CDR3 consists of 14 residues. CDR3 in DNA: TGTGCCAGCAGTTTCAGTCTGAACACCGGGGAGCTGTTTTTT. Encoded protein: CASSFSLNTGELFF.

The CDR3 sequence is CASSLKTDSPYEQYF. CDR3 sequence (DNA): TGTGCCAGCTCCCTCAAAACCGACAGTCCCTACGAGCAGTACTTC. The chain is built from TRBV18 and TRBJ2-7; maybe TRBD1 (5 bases). The germline V gene encodes CDR1 KGHSH and CDR2 LQKENI. The CDR3 runs to 15 residues. Trimming left V 6 bases short and J 2 bases short, with 17 bases between.

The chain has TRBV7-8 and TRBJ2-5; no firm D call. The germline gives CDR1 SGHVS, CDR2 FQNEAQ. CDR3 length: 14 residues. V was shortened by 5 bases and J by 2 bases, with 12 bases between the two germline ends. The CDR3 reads CASSRLGRQETQYF. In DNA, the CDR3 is TGTGCCAGCAGCCGACTGGGCAGGCAAGAGACCCAGTACTTC.

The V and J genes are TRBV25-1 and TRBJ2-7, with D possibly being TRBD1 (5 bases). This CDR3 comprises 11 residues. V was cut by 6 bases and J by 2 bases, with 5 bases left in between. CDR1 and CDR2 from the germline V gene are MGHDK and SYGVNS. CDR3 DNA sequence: TGTGCCAGCAGGGACACCTACGAGCAGTACTTC. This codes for CASRDTYEQYF.

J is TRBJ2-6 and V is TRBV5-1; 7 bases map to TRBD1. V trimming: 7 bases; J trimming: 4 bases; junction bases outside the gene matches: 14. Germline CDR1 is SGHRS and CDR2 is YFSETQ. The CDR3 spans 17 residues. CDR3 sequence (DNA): TGCGCCAGCGGGTACGGGACAGCGCTCGCAGGGGCCAACGTCCTGACTTTC. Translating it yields CASGYGTALAGANVLTF.

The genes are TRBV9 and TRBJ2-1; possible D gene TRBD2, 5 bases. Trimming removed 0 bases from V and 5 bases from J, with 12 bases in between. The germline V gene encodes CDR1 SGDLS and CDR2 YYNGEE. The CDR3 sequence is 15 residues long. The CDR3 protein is CASSVEGQRNNEQFF. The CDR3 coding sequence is TGTGCCAGCAGCGTAGAGGGCCAGCGGAACAATGAGCAGTTCTTC.

The CDR3 DNA follows: TGCGCCAGCAGCTGGGCCGGGACTATGAGGAATGAGCAGTTCTTC. Encoded protein: CASSWAGTMRNEQFF. This rearrangement joins TRBV5-1 to TRBJ2-1, with 7 bases that match TRBD2. V lost 3 bases and J lost 7; bases outside the gene matches: 10. From germline, CDR1 is SGHRS and CDR2 YFSETQ. The CDR3 totals 15 residues.

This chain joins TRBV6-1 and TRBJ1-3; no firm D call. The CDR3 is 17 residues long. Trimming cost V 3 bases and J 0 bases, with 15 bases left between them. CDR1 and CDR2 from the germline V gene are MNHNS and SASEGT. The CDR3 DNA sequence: TGTGCCAGCAGTGACGAGTTAGGGTTCAGCTCTGGAAACACCATATATTTT. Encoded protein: CASSDELGFSSGNTIYF.

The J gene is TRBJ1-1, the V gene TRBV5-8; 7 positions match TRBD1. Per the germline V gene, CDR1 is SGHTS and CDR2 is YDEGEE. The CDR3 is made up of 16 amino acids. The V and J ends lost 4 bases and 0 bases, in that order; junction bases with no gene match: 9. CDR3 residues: CASSIAGTAVNTEAFF. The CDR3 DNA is TGTGCCAGCAGCATAGCCGGGACAGCGGTGAACACTGAAGCTTTCTTT. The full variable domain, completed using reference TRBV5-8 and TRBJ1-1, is EAGVTQSPTHLIKTRGQQATLRCSPISGHTSVYWYQQALGLGLQFLLWYDEGEERNRGNFPPRFSGRQFPNYSSELNVNALELEDSALYLCASSIAGTAVNTEAFFGQGTRLTVV.

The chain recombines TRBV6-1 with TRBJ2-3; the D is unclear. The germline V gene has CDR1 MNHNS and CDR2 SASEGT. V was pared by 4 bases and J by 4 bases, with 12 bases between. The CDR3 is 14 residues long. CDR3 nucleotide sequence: TGTGCCAGCAGTGTATTACTAAATGCAGATACGCAGTATTTT. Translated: CASSVLLNADTQYF.

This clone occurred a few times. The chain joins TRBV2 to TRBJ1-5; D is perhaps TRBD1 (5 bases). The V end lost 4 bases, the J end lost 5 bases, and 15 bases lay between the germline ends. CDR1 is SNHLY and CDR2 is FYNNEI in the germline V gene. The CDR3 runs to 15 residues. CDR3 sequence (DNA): TGTGCCAGCAGTGTTTCGACAGTCAATGATCAGCCCCAGCATTTT. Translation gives CASSVSTVNDQPQHF. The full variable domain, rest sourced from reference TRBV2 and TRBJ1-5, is EPEVTQTPSHQVTQMGQEVILRCVPISNHLYFYWYRQILGQKVEFLVSFYNNEISEKSEIFDDQFSVERPDGSNFTLKIRSTKLEDSAMYFCASSVSTVNDQPQHFGDGTRLSIL.

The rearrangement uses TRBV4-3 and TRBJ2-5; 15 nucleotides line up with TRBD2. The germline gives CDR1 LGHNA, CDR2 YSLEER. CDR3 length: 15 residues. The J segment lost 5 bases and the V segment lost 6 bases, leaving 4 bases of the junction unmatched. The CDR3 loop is CASSLGLAGGETQYF. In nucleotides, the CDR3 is TGCGCCAGCAGTCTAGGACTAGCGGGAGGGGAGACCCAGTACTTC.

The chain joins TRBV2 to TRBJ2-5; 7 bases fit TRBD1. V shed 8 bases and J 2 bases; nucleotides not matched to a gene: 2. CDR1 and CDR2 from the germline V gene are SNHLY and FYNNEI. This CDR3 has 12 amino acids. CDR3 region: CASDREQETQYF. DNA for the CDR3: TGTGCCAGCGACAGGGAACAAGAGACCCAGTACTTC.

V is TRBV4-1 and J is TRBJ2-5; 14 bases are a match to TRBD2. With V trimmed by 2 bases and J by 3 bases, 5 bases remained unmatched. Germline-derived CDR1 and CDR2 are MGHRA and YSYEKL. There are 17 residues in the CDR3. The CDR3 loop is CASSQPQGLAGEETQYF. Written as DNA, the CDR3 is TGCGCCAGCAGCCAACCCCAGGGACTAGCGGGGGAAGAGACCCAGTACTTC.

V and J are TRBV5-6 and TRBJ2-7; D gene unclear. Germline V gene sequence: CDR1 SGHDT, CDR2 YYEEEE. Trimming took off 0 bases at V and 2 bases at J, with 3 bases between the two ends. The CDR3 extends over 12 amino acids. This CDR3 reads CASSLGAYEQYF. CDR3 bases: TGTGCCAGCAGCTTGGGGGCCTACGAGCAGTACTTC.